These 2 T cell receptor beta chains were sequenced from one sample in a study of identical twins. TCRdb redid the calling of the 5' RACE reads with MiXCR, one entry per CDR3 protein. The data contain 1.5 million to 2 million distinct CDR3 sequences, less than 40% of them seen just once; the ten biggest clones take up approximately 0.29%. Input material: cord blood. Every receptor here comes from a newborn girl in good health.

This clonotype was found a few times. The rearrangement links TRBV6-2 or TRBV6-3 to TRBJ2-7, with D uncertain. CDR3 size: 12 residues. Germline CDR1 MNHEY, CDR2 SVGEGT. Trimming took off 6 bases at V and 4 bases at J, with 10 bases between the two ends. The CDR3: CASSSVVYEQYF. DNA of the CDR3: TGTGCCAGCAGCTCAGTCGTATACGAGCAGTACTTC.

The chain recombines TRBV10-3 with TRBJ1-1, with D possibly matching TRBD1 (5 bases). The CDR3 length is 17 residues. The V gene's germline CDR1 is ENHRY and CDR2 SYGVKD. V lost 3 bases and J 4 bases, leaving 21 bases between the germline ends. In DNA form, the CDR3 reads TGTGCCATCAGTGATCCCGGGTGGGGGTTAGTGGGCACTGAAGCTTTCTTT. This sequence encodes CAISDPGWGLVGTEAFF.